This TCR beta chain was documented in a study of PD-1 blockade in mismatch repair-deficient tumors. As for the study in general: All were previously treated, progressing patients with some twelve mismatch repair-deficient cancer types. General observations from the study: Tumor-resident clones, often absent from pretreatment blood, expanded after pembrolizumab and then contracted.

Concerning this clone: Its antigen is unknown.

TCRdb's table, derived via immunoSEQ multiplex PCR, lists solely in-frame clones and lacks some. Among 70,000 to 95,000 clones, approximately 80% were seen once, and the ten largest hold roughly 5.5%. The length of the CDR3 is 15 residues. Trimming cost V 9 bases and J 4 bases, with 20 bases left between them. Germline CDR1 is MGHRA and CDR2 is YSYEKL. The TCR-sequenced patients were three responders to pembrolizumab. The starting material was peripheral blood, obtained 44 weeks after starting pembrolizumab. This receptor was identified in an adult with mismatch repair-deficient cancer. V usage is TRBV4-1 and J usage is TRBJ2-3; possible D gene TRBD2, 6 bases. CDR3: CASSSGLNGADTQYF. CDR3 DNA: TGCGCCAGTTCCTCGGGACTGAATGGGGCAGATACGCAGTATTTT.